This TCR beta chain was documented in a study of lung T cells in sarcoidosis with Löfgren's syndrome. TCRdb fed the reads into MiXCR, producing one record per CDR3 protein. The table has roughly 63,000 distinct CDR3 sequences, around 20% seen once. The receptor comes from a human donor with sarcoidosis (Löfgren's syndrome or another form), or a control subject (not recorded which). Material for sequencing was CD4+ T cells from PBMCs.

For the CDR3, the DNA is TGTGCCAGCAGCGCCGGGCGGGGTACTGAAGCTTTCTTT. It encodes CASSAGRGTEAFF. The genes are TRBV12-3 or TRBV12-4 and TRBJ1-1; no clear D. Trimming left V 6 bases short and J 5 bases short, with 13 bases between. The CDR3 sequence is 13 residues long.